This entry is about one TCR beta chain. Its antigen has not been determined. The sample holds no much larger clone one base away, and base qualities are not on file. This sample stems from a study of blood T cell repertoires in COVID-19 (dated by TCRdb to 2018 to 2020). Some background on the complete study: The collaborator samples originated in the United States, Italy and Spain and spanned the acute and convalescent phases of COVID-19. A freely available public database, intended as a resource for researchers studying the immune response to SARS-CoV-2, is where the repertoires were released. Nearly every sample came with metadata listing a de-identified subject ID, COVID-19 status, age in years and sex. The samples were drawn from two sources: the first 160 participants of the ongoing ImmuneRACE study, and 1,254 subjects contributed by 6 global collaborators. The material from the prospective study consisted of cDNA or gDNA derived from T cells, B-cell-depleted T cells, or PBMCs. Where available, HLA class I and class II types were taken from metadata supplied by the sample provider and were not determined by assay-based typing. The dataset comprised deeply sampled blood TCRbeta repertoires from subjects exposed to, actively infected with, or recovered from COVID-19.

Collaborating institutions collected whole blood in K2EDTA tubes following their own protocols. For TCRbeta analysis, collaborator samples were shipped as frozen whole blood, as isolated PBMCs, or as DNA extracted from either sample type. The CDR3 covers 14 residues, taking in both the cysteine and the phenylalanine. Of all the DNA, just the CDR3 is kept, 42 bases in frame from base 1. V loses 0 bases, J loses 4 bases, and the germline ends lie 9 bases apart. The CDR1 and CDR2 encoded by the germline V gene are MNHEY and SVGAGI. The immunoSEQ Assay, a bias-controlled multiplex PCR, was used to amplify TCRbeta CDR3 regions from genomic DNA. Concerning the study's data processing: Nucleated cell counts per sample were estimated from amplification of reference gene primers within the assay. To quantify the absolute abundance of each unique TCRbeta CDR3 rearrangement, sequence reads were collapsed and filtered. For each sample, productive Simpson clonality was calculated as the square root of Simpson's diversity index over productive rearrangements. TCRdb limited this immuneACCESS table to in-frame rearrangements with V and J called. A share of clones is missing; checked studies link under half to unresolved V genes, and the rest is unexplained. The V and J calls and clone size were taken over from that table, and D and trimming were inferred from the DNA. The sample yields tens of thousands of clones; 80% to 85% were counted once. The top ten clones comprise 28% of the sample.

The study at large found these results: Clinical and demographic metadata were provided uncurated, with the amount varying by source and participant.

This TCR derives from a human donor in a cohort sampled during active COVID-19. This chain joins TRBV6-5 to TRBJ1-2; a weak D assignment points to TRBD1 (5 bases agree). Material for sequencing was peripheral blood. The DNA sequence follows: TGTGCCAGCAGTTACTCAGCGGGGACCTATGGCTACACCTTC. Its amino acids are CASSYSAGTYGYTF.